These 19 T cell receptor beta chains came from one sample sequenced in a study of CD8 T cells in ankylosing spondylitis. Study observations and caveats: A TCR beta motif of eight or nine highly homologous variants seemed to mark ankylosing spondylitis blood.

TCRdb independently ran MiXCR on the 5' RACE reads; one entry per CDR3 protein. The profile shows over 700,000 distinct CDR3 sequences, under 20% of them singletons. These receptors have no identified antigens. Sequenced: blood, either unsorted or a sorted T cell fraction (not recorded which). These receptor sequences come from a male donor with ankylosing spondylitis.

This rearrangement joins TRBV20-1 to TRBJ1-1, with D unclear. Germline V lookup: CDR1 DFQATT, CDR2 SNEGSKA (reference sequence). Trimming removed 1 base at V and 1 base at J, with 16 bases between. This CDR3 contains 16 residues. The CDR3 bases are TGCAGTGCTAGAGGCCCGCTTGAAGGGCGGAACACTGAAGCTTTCTTT. It yields the protein CSARGPLEGRNTEAFF.

J is TRBJ2-4 and V is TRBV29-1; no reliable D call. Germline V CDR1 and CDR2: SQVTM, ANQGSEA. The germline V and J ends were trimmed by 1 base and 2 bases, with 6 bases remaining between them. The CDR3 length is 13 residues. The CDR3 protein is CSVEVLPKNIQYF. The CDR3 DNA reads TGCAGCGTTGAAGTGTTACCCAAAAACATTCAGTACTTC. Using reference TRBV29-1 and TRBJ2-4 for the parts outside the CDR3, the full variable domain is SAVISQKPSRDICQRGTSLTIQCQVDSQVTMMFWYRQQPGQSLTLIATANQGSEATYESGFVIDKFPISRPNLTFSTLTVSNMSPEDSSIYLCSVEVLPKNIQYFGAGTRLSVL.

The rearrangement links TRBV4-3 to TRBJ1-4; D is unresolved. Germline V gives CDR1 LGHNA, CDR2 YSLEER. Trimming pared 0 bases from V and 0 bases from J, leaving 8 bases between. This CDR3 region has 16 residues. The DNA of the CDR3 is TGCGCCAGCAGCCAAGATTCGGATTCAACTAATGAAAAACTGTTTTTT. Its translation is CASSQDSDSTNEKLFF.

In this sample, this clonotype turned up a few times. The chain is built from TRBV3-1 and TRBJ2-2, with D possibly matching TRBD2 (6 bases). V was trimmed by 3 bases and J by 7 bases, leaving 12 bases between them. Per germline, CDR1 LGHDT and CDR2 YNNKEL (reference sequence). The CDR3 spans 14 residues. The CDR3, as DNA: TGTGCCAGCAGCCAGGAACTAGCTCGCGGGGAGCTGTTTTTT. This codes for CASSQELARGELFF.

The chain combines TRBV12-3 or TRBV12-4 with TRBJ2-7; possibly TRBD2 for D (6 bases). Deletions cut 5 bases from V and 1 base from J, with 15 bases between. The CDR3 consists of 15 residues. The CDR3 spells CASSPLTGDSYEQYF. In DNA, the CDR3 is TGTGCCAGCAGTCCGCTGACGGGGGATTCCTACGAGCAGTACTTC.

The V gene is TRBV11-2, the J gene TRBJ2-5; TRBD2 agrees at 9 bases. The V gene's germline CDR1 is SGHAT and CDR2 FQNNGV. CDR3 length: 17 residues. J gave up 0 bases and V 2 bases, and 7 bases lay outside the gene matches. The CDR3 DNA follows: TGTGCCAGCAGCTTATATCCTAGCGGGGCAAACCAAGAGACCCAGTACTTC. This encodes CASSLYPSGANQETQYF.

This clonotype was seen a handful of times. The chain uses TRBV20-1 and TRBJ1-5, with TRBD1 as a possible D gene (6 bases). Germline assignment: CDR1 DFQATT and CDR2 SNEGSKA (reference sequence). V shed 6 bases and J shed 4 bases, with 10 bases lying between them. This CDR3 is built from 12 residues. CDR3 sequence: CSASDRNQPQHF. DNA of the CDR3: TGCAGTGCCTCGGACAGAAATCAGCCCCAGCATTTT.

The rearrangement links TRBV29-1 to TRBJ2-5, with 7 bases fitting TRBD1. V shed 3 bases and J 5 bases; nucleotides not matched to a gene: 9. There are 14 residues in the CDR3. Germline CDR1 and CDR2: SQVTM and ANQGSEA. CDR3 nucleotide sequence: TGCAGCGTTGAGGGTCGAGGGGGCTGGGAGACCCAGTACTTC. Translating it yields CSVEGRGGWETQYF.

The CDR3 nucleotides read TGTGCCAGCAGCTGGACTAGCGGGGGGGCTCCAGATACGCAGTATTTT. This codes for CASSWTSGGAPDTQYF. V gene TRBV13 combines with J gene TRBJ2-3; 15 bases match TRBD2. The V gene's germline CDR1 is PRHDT and CDR2 FYEKMQ (reference sequence). CDR3 size: 16 residues. V gave up 4 bases and J gave up 4 bases; unmatched junction bases: 3.

This clonotype was seen many times. The V call is TRBV7-9, the J call TRBJ2-7; D is undetermined. The V and J ends lost 1 base and 2 bases respectively, with 6 bases between them. This CDR3 has 13 residues. Germline-derived CDR1 and CDR2 are SEHNR and FQNEAQ (reference sequence). The CDR3 DNA sequence: TGTGCCAGCAGCTTAGGGGAAACCTACGAGCAGTACTTC. Translated: CASSLGETYEQYF.

CDR3 DNA sequence: TGTGCCAGCAGTCACCTCGACAATAGCGGGGTCTACAATGAGCAGTTCTTC. Translating gives CASSHLDNSGVYNEQFF. This chain uses TRBV12-3 or TRBV12-4 with TRBJ2-1; the match to TRBD2 covers 8 bases. This CDR3 has 17 residues. With V trimmed by 5 bases and J by 3 bases, 12 bases remained unmatched.

This clonotype has a handful of counts. The gene calls are TRBV20-1 and TRBJ2-3; D is perhaps TRBD1 (5 bases). V lost 6 bases, J lost 0 bases, and 16 bases lay in between. Per the germline V gene, CDR1 is DFQATT and CDR2 is SNEGSKA (reference sequence). This CDR3 has 15 amino acids. CDR3: CSAPALRQSTDTQYF. The CDR3 nucleotides are TGCAGTGCCCCAGCTTTGAGACAGAGCACAGATACGCAGTATTTT.

The genes are TRBV29-1 and TRBJ1-1; TRBD1 might be the D (5 bases). This CDR3 region has 14 residues. Germline V gene sequence: CDR1 SQVTM, CDR2 ANQGSEA. Trimming removed 8 bases at V and 2 bases at J, with 18 bases between. CDR3 region: CSINSGRLNTEAFF. CDR3 nucleotides: TGCAGCATAAATTCGGGGCGACTAAACACTGAAGCTTTCTTT. The full variable domain, in which reference TRBV29-1 and TRBJ1-1 provide the parts outside the CDR3, is SAVISQKPSRDICQRGTSLTIQCQVDSQVTMMFWYRQQPGQSLTLIATANQGSEATYESGFVIDKFPISRPNLTFSTLTVSNMSPEDSSIYLCSINSGRLNTEAFFGQGTRLTVV.

This chain joins TRBV12-3 or TRBV12-4 and TRBJ2-6, with 11 bases identical to TRBD2. V gave up 5 bases and J gave up 0 bases; unmatched junction bases: 3. The CDR3 totals 17 residues. CDR3 nucleotide sequence: TGTGCCAGCAGTAATAGCGGGGGGGCCTCTGGGGCCAACGTCCTGACTTTC. Translation gives CASSNSGGASGANVLTF.

Only a few counts were recorded for this clonotype. The chain carries TRBV4-1 and TRBJ2-5; 8 bases fit TRBD2. The CDR3 covers 18 residues. Germline assignment: CDR1 MGHRA and CDR2 YSYEKL. V dropped 1 base and J dropped 2; count of bases not matched to a gene: 12. CDR3 DNA sequence: TGCGCCAGCAGCCAAGGCCTAGCGGGTAATGGTCTACAAGAGACCCAGTACTTC. Translated, it gives CASSQGLAGNGLQETQYF.

V usage is TRBV7-6 and J usage is TRBJ2-1; the D gene is possibly TRBD1 (6 bases). CDR1 is SGHVS and CDR2 is FNYEAQ in the germline V gene. The CDR3 is made up of 18 amino acids. The V and J ends lost 5 bases and 0 bases respectively, with 20 bases between them. The CDR3 DNA follows: TGTGCCAGCAGCCATGTTACAGGGCCACCTTCCTCCTACAATGAGCAGTTCTTC. Translated: CASSHVTGPPSSYNEQFF.

This clonotype has a count of ten or more. V usage is TRBV7-9 and J usage is TRBJ2-7, with 9 bases matching TRBD2. V shed 6 bases, J shed 6 bases, and the junction held 9 bases outside the gene matches. The length of the CDR3 is 14 residues. Looked up from germline, CDR1 is SEHNR and CDR2 is FQNEAQ (reference sequence). The CDR3 bases are TGTGCCAGCAGGGCGGGGGGGGAGGCCTCCGAGCAGTACTTC. It specifies CASRAGGEASEQYF.

The V gene is TRBV3-1, the J gene TRBJ2-7, with D tentatively TRBD1 (5 bases). There are 13 residues in the CDR3. Trimming cost V 4 bases and J 5 bases, with 12 bases left between them. Germline values: CDR1 LGHDT, CDR2 YNNKEL (reference sequence). The CDR3 here is CASSRSQVNEQYF. The CDR3, as DNA: TGTGCCAGCAGCCGCTCACAGGTGAACGAGCAGTACTTC.

This chain uses TRBV21-1 with TRBJ2-7; the D call TRBD1 from the table was never checked on the DNA. TRBV21-1 is flagged as a pseudogene. The CDR3 consists of 14 residues. The CDR3 protein is CASSKGWTTYEQYF. CDR3 sequence (DNA): TGTGCCAGCAGCAAAGGATGGACAACCTACGAGCAGTACTTC.